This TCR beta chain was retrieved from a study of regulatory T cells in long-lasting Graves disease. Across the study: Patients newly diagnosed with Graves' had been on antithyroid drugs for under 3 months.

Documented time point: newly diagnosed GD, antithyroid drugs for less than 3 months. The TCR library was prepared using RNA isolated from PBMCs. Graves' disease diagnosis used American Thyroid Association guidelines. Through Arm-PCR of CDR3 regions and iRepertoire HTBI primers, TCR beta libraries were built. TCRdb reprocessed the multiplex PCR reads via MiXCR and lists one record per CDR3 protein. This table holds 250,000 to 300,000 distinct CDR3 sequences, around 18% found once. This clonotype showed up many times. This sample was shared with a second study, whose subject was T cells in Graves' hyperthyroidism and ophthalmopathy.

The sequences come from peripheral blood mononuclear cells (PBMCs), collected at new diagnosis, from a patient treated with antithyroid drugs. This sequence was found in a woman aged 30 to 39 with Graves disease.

The DNA for the CDR3 is TGTGCCAGCAGTTATGACACCTCCTATGGCTACACCTTC. This gives the protein CASSYDTSYGYTF. The J gene is TRBJ1-2, the V gene TRBV6-5; no definite D call. Germline V gene sequence: CDR1 MNHEY, CDR2 SVGAGI. Trimming pared 3 bases from V and 4 bases from J, leaving 9 bases between. CDR3 length equals 13 residues.